This record looks at one T cell receptor beta chain sequence and its context. Profiled with immunoSEQ multiplex PCR; TCRdb holds only in-frame clones, not every one. The sample consists of about 63,000 clones, roughly 80% of them appearing once. The CDR3 is made up of 13 amino acids. The junction had 2 bases not matched to a gene; V was cut back by 5 bases and J by 3 bases. The germline V gene has CDR1 KGHSH and CDR2 LQKENI. The data belong to a study of blood T cell repertoires in COVID-19. This receptor was taken from a human donor in a cohort sampled during active COVID-19. The sequenced sample consisted of peripheral blood. The chain links TRBV18 to TRBJ1-1; 8 bases align to TRBD1. Written as DNA, the CDR3 is TGTGCCAGCTCAACGGACAGGGACACTGAAGCTTTCTTT. Translated, it gives CASSTDRDTEAFF.